The next 13 T cell receptor beta chains were all read from a single sample in a study of blood T cell repertoires in COVID-19. The method was immunoSEQ multiplex PCR; TCRdb's version includes in-frame clones alone and lacks a portion of them. This table has around 220,000 clones, less than 90% appearing once. Material: PBMCs or T cells enriched from blood (not recorded which). The receptors derive from a middle-aged woman who had recovered from COVID-19.

This clone was seen just once. This chain links TRBV6-5 with TRBJ1-5; the match to TRBD1 covers 8 bases. V was clipped by 7 bases and J by 6 bases; unmatched bases: 11. The length of the CDR3 is 15 residues. The germline CDR1 and CDR2 sequences are MNHEY and SVGAGI. CDR3 region: CASKPVRGLGQPQHF. CDR3 DNA sequence: TGTGCCAGCAAACCTGTCAGGGGGCTGGGTCAGCCCCAGCATTTT.

V and J are TRBV12-3 or TRBV12-4 and TRBJ1-2; 9 bases map to TRBD1. The junction had 4 bases not matched to a gene; V was cut back by 6 bases and J by 5 bases. The CDR3 runs 13 residues. CDR3: CASRDGQGYGYTF. Here the CDR3 DNA reads TGTGCCAGCAGAGATGGACAGGGGTATGGCTACACCTTC.

The chain combines TRBV7-9 with TRBJ2-3; perhaps TRBD2 as D (6 bases). The CDR3 consists of 14 residues. Trimming pared 1 base from V and 6 bases from J, leaving 11 bases between. Germline CDR1 SEHNR, CDR2 FQNEAQ (reference sequence). The CDR3 spells CASSLEWGEDTQYF. The CDR3 coding sequence is TGTGCCAGCAGCTTAGAGTGGGGGGAGGATACGCAGTATTTT.

This clone was counted a few times. The chain uses TRBV30 and TRBJ1-5, with D hard to call. V was trimmed by 4 bases and J by 6 bases, leaving 13 bases between them. CDR3 length equals 13 residues. Per the germline V gene, CDR1 is GTSNPN and CDR2 is SVGIG (reference sequence). The CDR3 loop reads CAWTNGAGQPQHF. As DNA, the CDR3 is TGTGCCTGGACTAACGGTGCCGGTCAGCCCCAGCATTTT.

This clone was observed a single time. The CDR3 loop is CASSFWRNIQYF. Here the CDR3 DNA reads TGTGCCAGCAGCTTTTGGAGAAACATTCAGTACTTC. The V call is TRBV11-3, the J call TRBJ2-4; no clear D gene. The CDR3 is 12 amino acids. V shed 3 bases and J shed 6 bases, with 6 bases lying between them. CDR1 is SGHNT, CDR2 YENEEA, per germline.

The rearrangement links TRBV2 to TRBJ1-4; D is uncertain. CDR3 length: 13 residues. V was cut by 2 bases and J by 5 bases, with 6 bases left in between. Germline CDR1 is SNHLY and CDR2 is FYNNEI. The CDR3 bases are TGTGCCAGCAGTGAATGGGAGAATGAAAAACTGTTTTTT. Its protein product is CASSEWENEKLFF. The variable domain in full, completed from reference TRBV2 and TRBJ1-4, reads EPEVTQTPSHQVTQMGQEVILRCVPISNHLYFYWYRQILGQKVEFLVSFYNNEISEKSEIFDDQFSVERPDGSNFTLKIRSTKLEDSAMYFCASSEWENEKLFFGSGTQLSVL.

The V gene is TRBV28, the J gene TRBJ2-5; 9 positions agree with TRBD1. V was pared by 10 bases and J by 4 bases, with 4 bases of the junction left unmatched. Germline V gene sequence: CDR1 MDHEN, CDR2 SYDVKM. The length of the CDR3 is 12 residues. The chain's CDR3 is CATQGARETQYF. In DNA form, the CDR3 reads TGTGCCACACAGGGGGCTCGAGAGACCCAGTACTTC. The whole variable domain, filled in from reference TRBV28 and TRBJ2-5, reads DVKVTQSSRYLVKRTGEKVFLECVQDMDHENMFWYRQDPGLGLRLIYFSYDVKMKEKGDIPEGYSVSREKKERFSLILESASTNQTSMYLCATQGARETQYFGPGTRLLVL.

This chain uses TRBV27 with TRBJ2-2, with a weak D call TRBD2 (5 bases). The CDR3 contains 14 residues. Germline V gives CDR1 MNHEY, CDR2 SMNVEV (reference sequence). V dropped 3 bases and J dropped 8 bases, with 13 bases sitting between them. The CDR3 DNA reads as TGTGCCAGCAGTTTCCCCGGCCCGGGGGGGGAGCTGTTTTTT. Protein product: CASSFPGPGGELFF.

This clone came up a few times. The rearrangement joins TRBV19 to TRBJ1-5, with unresolved D. V was pared by 1 base and J by 0 bases, with 7 bases between. The CDR3 is 15 amino acids. CDR1 and CDR2 (germline): LNHDA, SQIVND (reference sequence). CDR3 nucleotide sequence: TGTGCCAGTAGTATAGTAGAGGATAGCAATCAGCCCCAGCATTTT. Translating gives CASSIVEDSNQPQHF.

Turning to this clone: Different DNA sequences within this sample yield the same CDR3. This sequence joins TRBV3-1 (or the pseudogene TRBV3-2) and TRBJ1-6; D is uncertain. CDR3 length equals 14 residues. Germline V CDR1 and CDR2: LGHDT, YNNKEL (reference sequence). Between the trimmed V and J ends, which lost 0 bases and 6 bases, there was a span of 6 bases. This CDR3 is CASSQEGSNSPLHF. CDR3 in DNA: TGTGCCAGCAGCCAAGAGGGCAGTAATTCACCCCTCCACTTT.

This clone was counted ten times or more. The chain is built from TRBV21-1 and TRBJ1-4; the table's D call, TRBD1, has no DNA check behind it. TRBV21-1 is a documented pseudogene. This CDR3 comprises 16 residues. The CDR3 DNA is TGTGCCAGCAGCAGGGACAGGGAGACAACTAATGAAAAACTGTTTTTT. Translation gives CASSRDRETTNEKLFF.

In DNA, the CDR3 is TGTGCCAGCAGCCCCTTTGGAGCAGCGGGAGGTGGAACGGAGCAGTTCTTC. Its protein product is CASSPFGAAGGGTEQFF. The chain couples TRBV7-3 to TRBJ2-1, with 9 bases aligning to TRBD2. Germline V lookup: CDR1 SGHTA, CDR2 FQGTGA. Losses at the gene ends were 5 bases for V and 10 bases for J; bases not matched to a gene: 18. The CDR3 has 17 amino acids.

The chain recombines TRBV4-2 with TRBJ2-2; 12 bases fit TRBD2. Germline CDR1 LGHNA, CDR2 YNFKEQ. Losses at the gene ends were 0 bases for V and 4 bases for J; bases not matched to a gene: 3. The CDR3 is 17 amino acids. The CDR3 is CASSQEASGGVTGELFF. In nucleotides, the CDR3 is TGTGCCAGCAGCCAAGAGGCTAGCGGGGGGGTCACCGGGGAGCTGTTTTTT.